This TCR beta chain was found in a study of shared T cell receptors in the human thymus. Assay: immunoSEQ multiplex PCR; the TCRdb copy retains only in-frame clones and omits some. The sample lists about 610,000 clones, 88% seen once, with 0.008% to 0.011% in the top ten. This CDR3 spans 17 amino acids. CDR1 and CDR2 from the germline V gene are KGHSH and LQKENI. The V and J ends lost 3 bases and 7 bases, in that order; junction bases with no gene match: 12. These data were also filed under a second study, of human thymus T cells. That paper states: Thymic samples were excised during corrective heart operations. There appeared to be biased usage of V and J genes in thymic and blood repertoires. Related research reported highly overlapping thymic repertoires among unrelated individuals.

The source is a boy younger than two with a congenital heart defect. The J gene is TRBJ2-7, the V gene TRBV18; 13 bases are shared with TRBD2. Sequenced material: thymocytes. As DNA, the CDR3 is TGTGCCAGCTCACCCCCGAGGACTAGCGGGAGCCCCAAAGAGCAGTACTTC. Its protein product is CASSPPRTSGSPKEQYF.